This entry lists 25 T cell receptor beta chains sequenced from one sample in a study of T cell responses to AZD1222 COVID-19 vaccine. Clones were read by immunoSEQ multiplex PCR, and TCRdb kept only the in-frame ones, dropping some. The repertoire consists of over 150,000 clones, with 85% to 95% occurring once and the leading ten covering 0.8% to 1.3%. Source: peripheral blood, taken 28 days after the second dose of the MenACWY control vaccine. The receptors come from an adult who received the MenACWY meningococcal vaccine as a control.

DNA for the CDR3: TGTGCCTGGAATGAGGGGACGAGCAATCAGCCCCAGCATTTT. It codes for CAWNEGTSNQPQHF. The J gene is TRBJ1-5, the V gene TRBV30; tentatively, D is TRBD1 (5 bases). The CDR3 loop spans 14 amino acids. The V end was cut by 4 bases, the J end by 1 base, with 11 bases between. Germline V gene data show CDR1 as GTSNPN and CDR2 as SVGIG (reference sequence).

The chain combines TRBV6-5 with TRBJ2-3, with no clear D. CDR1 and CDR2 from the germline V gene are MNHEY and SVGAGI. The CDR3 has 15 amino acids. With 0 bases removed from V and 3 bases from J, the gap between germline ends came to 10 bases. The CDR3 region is CASSYSSLVTDTQYF. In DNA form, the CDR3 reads TGTGCCAGCAGTTACTCGAGTCTGGTAACAGATACGCAGTATTTT.

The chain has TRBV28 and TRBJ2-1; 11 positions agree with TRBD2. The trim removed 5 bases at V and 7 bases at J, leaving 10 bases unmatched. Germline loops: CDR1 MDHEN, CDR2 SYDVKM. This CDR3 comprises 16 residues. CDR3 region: CASSLGVAGGINEQFF. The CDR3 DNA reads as TGTGCCAGCAGTCTAGGGGTAGCGGGGGGGATAAATGAGCAGTTCTTC.

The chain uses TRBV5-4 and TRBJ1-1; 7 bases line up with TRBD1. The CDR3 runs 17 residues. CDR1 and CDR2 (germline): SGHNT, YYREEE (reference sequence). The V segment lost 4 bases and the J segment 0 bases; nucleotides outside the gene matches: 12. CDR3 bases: TGTGCCAGCAGCCCCAAGGACAGGTTAATTATGAACACTGAAGCTTTCTTT. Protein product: CASSPKDRLIMNTEAFF.

Here the CDR3 DNA reads TGTGCCAGTAGTGGATGGACTGCCGGCTCCTACAATGAGCAGTTCTTC. Protein sequence: CASSGWTAGSYNEQFF. The chain couples TRBV19 to TRBJ2-1, with D maybe TRBD2 (5 bases). This CDR3 comprises 16 residues. V was pared by 5 bases and J by 0 bases, with 14 bases between. Per the germline V gene, CDR1 is LNHDA and CDR2 is SQIVND (reference sequence).

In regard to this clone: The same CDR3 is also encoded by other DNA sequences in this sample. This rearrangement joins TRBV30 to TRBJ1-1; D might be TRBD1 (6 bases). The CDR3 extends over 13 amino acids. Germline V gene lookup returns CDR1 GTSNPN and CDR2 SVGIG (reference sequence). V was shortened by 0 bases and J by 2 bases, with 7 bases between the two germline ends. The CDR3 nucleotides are TGTGCCTGGAGTGTACAGGGAAACACTGAAGCTTTCTTT. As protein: CAWSVQGNTEAFF.

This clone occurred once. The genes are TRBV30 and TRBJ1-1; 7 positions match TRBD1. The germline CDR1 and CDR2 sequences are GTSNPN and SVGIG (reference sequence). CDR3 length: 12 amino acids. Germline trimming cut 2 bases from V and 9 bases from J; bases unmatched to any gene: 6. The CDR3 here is CAWSPRQGKAFF. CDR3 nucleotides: TGTGCCTGGAGTCCCCGACAGGGCAAAGCTTTCTTT.

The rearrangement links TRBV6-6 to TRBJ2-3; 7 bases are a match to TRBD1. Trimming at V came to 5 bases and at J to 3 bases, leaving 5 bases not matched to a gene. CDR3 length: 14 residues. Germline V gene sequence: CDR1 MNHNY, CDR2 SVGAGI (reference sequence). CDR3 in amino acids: CASSVPGQTDTQYF. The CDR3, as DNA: TGTGCCAGCAGTGTACCGGGACAGACAGATACGCAGTATTTT.

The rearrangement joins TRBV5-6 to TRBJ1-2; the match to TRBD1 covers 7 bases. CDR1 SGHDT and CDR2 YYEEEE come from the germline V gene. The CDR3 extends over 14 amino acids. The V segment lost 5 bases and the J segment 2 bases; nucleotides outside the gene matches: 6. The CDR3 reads CASRPRDSNYGYTF. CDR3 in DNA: TGTGCCAGCAGGCCGAGGGACAGCAACTATGGCTACACCTTC. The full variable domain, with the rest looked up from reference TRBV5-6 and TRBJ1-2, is DAGVTQSPTHLIKTRGQQVTLRCSPKSGHDTVSWYQQALGQGPQFIFQYYEEEERQRGNFPDRFSGHQFPNYSSELNVNALLLGDSALYLCASRPRDSNYGYTFGSGTRLTVV.

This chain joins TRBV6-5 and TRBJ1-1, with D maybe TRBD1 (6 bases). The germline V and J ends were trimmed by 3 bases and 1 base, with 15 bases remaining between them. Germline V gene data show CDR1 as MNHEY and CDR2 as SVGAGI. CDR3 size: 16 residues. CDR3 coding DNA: TGTGCCAGCAGTTATCTCAAAAAACAGGGGAACACTGAAGCTTTCTTT. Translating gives CASSYLKKQGNTEAFF.

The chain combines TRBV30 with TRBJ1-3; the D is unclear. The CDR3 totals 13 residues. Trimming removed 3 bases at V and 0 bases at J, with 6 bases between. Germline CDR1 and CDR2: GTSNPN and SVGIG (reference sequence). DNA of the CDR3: TGTGCCTGGAGGCGGAGCTCTGGAAACACCATATATTTT. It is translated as CAWRRSSGNTIYF.

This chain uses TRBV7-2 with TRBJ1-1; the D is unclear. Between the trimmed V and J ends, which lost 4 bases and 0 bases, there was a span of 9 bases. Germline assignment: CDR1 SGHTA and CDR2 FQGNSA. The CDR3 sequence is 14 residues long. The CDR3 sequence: CASSSGLMNTEAFF. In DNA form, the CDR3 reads TGTGCCAGCAGCTCCGGGCTTATGAACACTGAAGCTTTCTTT.

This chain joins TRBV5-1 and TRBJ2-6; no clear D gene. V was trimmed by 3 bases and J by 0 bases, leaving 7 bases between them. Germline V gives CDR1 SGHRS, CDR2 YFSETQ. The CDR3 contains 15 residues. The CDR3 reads CASSSPSSGANVLTF. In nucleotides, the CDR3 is TGCGCCAGCAGCTCCCCAAGCTCTGGGGCCAACGTCCTGACTTTC.

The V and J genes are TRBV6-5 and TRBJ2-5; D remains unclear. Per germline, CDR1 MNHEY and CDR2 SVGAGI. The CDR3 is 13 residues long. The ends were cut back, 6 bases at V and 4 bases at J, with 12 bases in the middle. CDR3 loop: CASRQPGAETQYF. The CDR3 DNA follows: TGTGCCAGCAGGCAGCCCGGCGCAGAGACCCAGTACTTC.

CDR3 coding DNA: TGTGCCAGCAGCCAAGAAAAGTGGGGGCGCGAGACCTCGGCCGAGCAGTACTTC. Translation gives CASSQEKWGRETSAEQYF. The chain employs TRBV3-1 (or the pseudogene TRBV3-2) and TRBJ2-7; perhaps TRBD1 as D (6 bases). The V end lost 0 bases, the J end lost 6 bases, and 24 bases lay between the germline ends. This CDR3 has 18 amino acids. CDR1 and CDR2 (germline): LGHDT, YNNKEL (reference sequence).

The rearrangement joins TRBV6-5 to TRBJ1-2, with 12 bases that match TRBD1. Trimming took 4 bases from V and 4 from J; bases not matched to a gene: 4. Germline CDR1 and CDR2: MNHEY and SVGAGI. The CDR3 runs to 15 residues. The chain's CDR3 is CASSSPGQGAYGYTF. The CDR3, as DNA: TGTGCCAGCAGTTCCCCGGGACAGGGGGCCTATGGCTACACCTTC.

CDR3 in amino acids: CASSFPRTTNEKLFF. The CDR3 nucleotides read TGTGCCAGCAGCTTTCCTCGAACAACTAATGAAAAACTGTTTTTT. This chain uses TRBV7-9 with TRBJ1-4; D unclear. The CDR3 has 15 residues. Germline assignment: CDR1 SEHNR and CDR2 FQNEAQ (reference sequence). V was clipped by 3 bases and J by 0 bases, with 8 bases between them.

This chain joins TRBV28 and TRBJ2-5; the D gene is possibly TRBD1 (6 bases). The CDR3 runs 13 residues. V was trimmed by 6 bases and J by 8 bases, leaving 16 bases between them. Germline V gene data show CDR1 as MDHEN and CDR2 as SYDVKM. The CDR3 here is CASRVGQELTQYF. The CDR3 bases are TGTGCCAGCAGGGTGGGACAAGAGTTAACCCAGTACTTC.

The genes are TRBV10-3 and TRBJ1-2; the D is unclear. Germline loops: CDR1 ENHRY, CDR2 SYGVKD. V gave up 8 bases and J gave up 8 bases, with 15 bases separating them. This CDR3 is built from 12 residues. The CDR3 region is CAISDGPGGYTF. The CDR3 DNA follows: TGTGCCATCTCGGACGGACCGGGCGGCTACACCTTC.

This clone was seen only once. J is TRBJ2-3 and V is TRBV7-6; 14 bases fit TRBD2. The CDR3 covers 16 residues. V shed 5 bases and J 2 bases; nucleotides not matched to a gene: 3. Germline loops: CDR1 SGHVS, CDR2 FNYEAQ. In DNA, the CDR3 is TGTGCCAGCAGCCAGACTAGCGGGGGGGTCACAGATACGCAGTATTTT. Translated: CASSQTSGGVTDTQYF.

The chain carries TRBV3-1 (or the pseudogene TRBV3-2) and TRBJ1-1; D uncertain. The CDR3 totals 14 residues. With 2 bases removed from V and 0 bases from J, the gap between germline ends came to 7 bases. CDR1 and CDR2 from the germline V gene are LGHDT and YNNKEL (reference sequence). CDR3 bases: TGTGCCAGCAGCCAAAGAGTAATGAACACTGAAGCTTTCTTT. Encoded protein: CASSQRVMNTEAFF.

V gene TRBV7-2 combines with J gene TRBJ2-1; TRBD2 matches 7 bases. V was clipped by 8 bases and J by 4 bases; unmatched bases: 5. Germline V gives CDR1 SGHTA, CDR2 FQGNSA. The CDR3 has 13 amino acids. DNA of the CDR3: TGTGCCAGCGGGCTAGCGGTGTACAATGAGCAGTTCTTC. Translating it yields CASGLAVYNEQFF.

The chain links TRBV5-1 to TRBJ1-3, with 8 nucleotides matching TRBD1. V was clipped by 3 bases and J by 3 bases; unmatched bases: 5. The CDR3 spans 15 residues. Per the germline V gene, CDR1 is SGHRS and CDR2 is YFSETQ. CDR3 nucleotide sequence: TGCGCCAGCAGCTACGGACAGGGAGGTGGAAACACCATATATTTT. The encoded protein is CASSYGQGGGNTIYF. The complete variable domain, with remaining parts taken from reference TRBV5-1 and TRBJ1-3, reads KAGVTQTPRYLIKTRGQQVTLSCSPISGHRSVSWYQQTPGQGLQFLFEYFSETQRNKGNFPGRFSGRQFSNSRSEMNVSTLELGDSALYLCASSYGQGGGNTIYFGEGSWLTVV.

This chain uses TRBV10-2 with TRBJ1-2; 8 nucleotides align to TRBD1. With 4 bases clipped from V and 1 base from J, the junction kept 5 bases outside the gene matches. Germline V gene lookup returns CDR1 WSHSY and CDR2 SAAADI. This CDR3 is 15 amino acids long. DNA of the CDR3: TGCGCCAGCAGTGGCGGGACAGGTGATAACTATGGCTACACCTTC. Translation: CASSGGTGDNYGYTF.

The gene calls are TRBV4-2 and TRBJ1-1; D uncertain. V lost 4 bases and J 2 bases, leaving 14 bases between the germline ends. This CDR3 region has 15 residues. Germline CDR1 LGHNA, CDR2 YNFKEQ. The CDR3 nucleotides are TGTGCCAGCAGCCTTCGACTTGCGGAAAACACTGAAGCTTTCTTT. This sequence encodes CASSLRLAENTEAFF.